The clone carrying this T cell receptor (beta chain) was counted once. Its antigen is undetermined. This record belongs to a study of vaccination effects on CD4 cells after COVID-19. Regarding the study as a whole: Clones that were induced by infection or by vaccine showed marked contraction late after vaccination.

The repertoire was sequenced with immunoSEQ multiplex PCR; TCRdb's copy has only in-frame clones and lacks some. This sample has 50,000 to 65,000 clones, with roughly 72% found just once. Trimming stripped 6 bases from V and 0 bases from J, with 11 bases between. The CDR3 runs 15 residues. Per the germline V gene, CDR1 is LNHDA and CDR2 is SQIVND (reference sequence). Viral peptide pools were used in the ViraFEST assay to expand antigen-specific CD4+ T cells, and sequencing came afterward. Scientists isolated CD4+ T cells after an approximately 10-day culture period ended. It was two doses of either the BNT162b2 or mRNA-1273 vaccine that participants received.

The clonotype comes from a human donor who received a COVID-19 vaccine. The sequencing used CD4+ T cells from PBMCs cultured with HCoV-229E spike peptides, collected after COVID-19 vaccination. The V gene is TRBV19, the J gene TRBJ1-4; D gene ambiguous. DNA for the CDR3: TGTGCCAGTAGGTCGTACAGAACAACTAATGAAAAACTGTTTTTT. Translating gives CASRSYRTTNEKLFF.